This entry features one TCR beta chain sequence. Profiled with immunoSEQ multiplex PCR; TCRdb holds only in-frame clones, not every one. Of some 95,000 clones detected, 88% appear once; the ten largest clones hold around 14%. This sample was included in a study of control samples from healthy donors and cancer patients. The length of the CDR3 is 16 residues. Germline V gives CDR1 SGHRS, CDR2 YFSETQ. With 4 bases clipped from V and 2 bases from J, the junction kept 8 bases outside the gene matches. The genes are TRBV5-1 and TRBJ2-1, with 8 bases fitting TRBD2. The sample taken for sequencing was blood. The sequence was collected from a man under 40 in good health. The CDR3 DNA reads as TGCGCCAGCAGCCCCGGGGGTAGCGGGACCTACAATGAGCAGTTCTTC. This gives the protein CASSPGGSGTYNEQFF.